These 32 T cell receptor beta chains originate from one sample sequenced in a study of T-cell reconstitution after alpha-beta-depleted transplantation in children. Study outcomes and limitations: A year post-transplant, T-cell counts and diversity derived mostly from newly produced T cells.

For TCRbeta, the library was prepared with unique molecular identifiers. From the PCR reads, TCRdb called clonotypes with MiXCR, one entry per CDR3 protein. The sample gives some 300,000 distinct CDR3 sequences, roughly 7.8% of which show up once; approximately 9.6% is in the top ten. Their antigen targets remain unknown. The input for sequencing was peripheral blood, taken 360 days after TCRalphabeta/CD19-depleted stem cell transplant. The receptors were gathered from a female patient aged 2-15 years who had a stem cell transplant for Fanconi anemia, so the T cells may come from the graft donor.

Many counts were recorded for this clonotype. V is TRBV5-1 and J is TRBJ2-3; D might be TRBD1 (5 bases). Germline V gene lookup returns CDR1 SGHRS and CDR2 YFSETQ. This CDR3 has 15 amino acids. Trimming cost V 4 bases and J 2 bases, with 14 bases left between them. The CDR3 sequence is CASSVTVAPTDTQYF. Here the CDR3 DNA reads TGCGCCAGCAGCGTGACAGTGGCACCCACAGATACGCAGTATTTT.

In this sample, this clonotype turned up many times. The chain uses TRBV4-2 and TRBJ2-7; D is unclear. The ends were cut back, 1 base at V and 0 bases at J, with 16 bases in the middle. Per the germline V gene, CDR1 is LGHNA and CDR2 is YNFKEQ. The CDR3 is made up of 17 amino acids. The CDR3 here is CASSQVYGIVASYEQYF. CDR3 nucleotide sequence: TGTGCCAGCAGCCAAGTATATGGTATCGTTGCCTCCTACGAGCAGTACTTC.

The table lists this clonotype with a few counts. The chain recombines TRBV6-5 with TRBJ2-7, with D unclear. The CDR3 has 17 residues. CDR1 is MNHEY, CDR2 SVGAGI, per germline. The V end lost 0 bases, the J end lost 5 bases, and 20 bases lay between the germline ends. The CDR3 sequence: CASSYSLRGAKKNEQYF. The CDR3 region has the DNA TGTGCCAGCAGTTACTCTTTGAGAGGAGCAAAGAAGAACGAGCAGTACTTC.

This clonotype was counted between two and nine times. J is TRBJ1-1 and V is TRBV7-2; D perhaps matches TRBD1 (5 bases). The CDR3 extends over 15 amino acids. CDR1 SGHTA and CDR2 FQGNSA come from the germline V gene. Deletions cut 1 base from V and 4 bases from J, with 13 bases between. DNA of the CDR3: TGTGCCAGCAGCTTAGATGAGGGGTTGGGCACTGAAGCTTTCTTT. It is translated as CASSLDEGLGTEAFF.

This clonotype was counted only a few times. The chain employs TRBV28 and TRBJ1-2, with TRBD1 matching over 9 bases. This CDR3 region has 20 residues. The germline gives CDR1 MDHEN, CDR2 SYDVKM. V lost 8 bases and J lost 4; bases outside the gene matches: 26. This chain's CDR3 is CASGSLTGGASGIPGYGYTF. Written as DNA, the CDR3 is TGTGCCAGCGGGTCACTCACAGGGGGCGCCTCGGGTATCCCCGGCTATGGCTACACCTTC.

This clonotype turned up a few times. The rearrangement links TRBV6-1 to TRBJ1-4, with TRBD1 matching over 8 bases. The CDR3 loop spans 16 amino acids. Germline CDR1 and CDR2: MNHNS and SASEGT. Trimming cost V 5 bases and J 7 bases; bases outside gene matches: 12. The CDR3 region has the DNA TGTGCCAGCAGTCCCTCAGGGGGCAGCCTATCTGAAAAACTGTTTTTT. It is translated as CASSPSGGSLSEKLFF.

This clonotype was observed a handful of times. The CDR3 region is CASSRTGGAYNEQFF. The DNA for the CDR3 is TGTGCCAGCAGCCGAACAGGGGGCGCCTACAATGAGCAGTTCTTC. The chain uses TRBV7-2 and TRBJ2-1, with 9 bases aligning to TRBD1. With 5 bases clipped from V and 2 bases from J, the junction kept 4 bases outside the gene matches. Germline CDR1 reads SGHTA; CDR2 reads FQGNSA. The CDR3 totals 15 residues. The whole variable domain, remainder taken from reference TRBV7-2 and TRBJ2-1, is GAGVSQSPSNKVTEKGKDVELRCDPISGHTALYWYRQSLGQGLEFLIYFQGNSAPDKSGLPSDRFSAERTGGSVSTLTIQRTQQEDSAVYLCASSRTGGAYNEQFFGPGTRLTVL.

This clonotype came up a few times. The chain employs TRBV7-2 and TRBJ2-7, with D perhaps assigned TRBD1 or TRBD2 (7 bases each). Trimming left V 5 bases short and J 0 bases short, with 17 bases between. The CDR3 has 16 amino acids. Germline V gives CDR1 SGHTA, CDR2 FQGNSA. The CDR3 sequence is CASSPSQGDYSYEQYF. CDR3 DNA: TGTGCCAGCAGCCCATCGCAGGGGGACTACTCCTACGAGCAGTACTTC.

This clonotype was recorded at least ten times. The chain is built from TRBV29-1 and TRBJ2-6; D is undetermined. V dropped 6 bases and J dropped 0 bases, with 6 bases sitting between them. Germline V gene sequence: CDR1 SQVTM, CDR2 ANQGSEA. The CDR3 runs to 13 residues. The CDR3 loop reads CSVRSSGANVLTF. The CDR3 DNA follows: TGCAGCGTCCGGAGCTCTGGGGCCAACGTCCTGACTTTC.

In its sample, this clonotype was seen many times. The chain links TRBV20-1 to TRBJ2-5; 10 positions agree with TRBD2. The trim removed 3 bases at V and 4 bases at J, leaving 11 bases unmatched. From germline, CDR1 is DFQATT and CDR2 SNEGSKA (reference sequence). This CDR3 has 16 residues. The CDR3 nucleotides are TGCAGTGCTAGGGTGGACCGGACTAGCGGATTAGAGACCCAGTACTTC. Its protein is CSARVDRTSGLETQYF.

This clonotype showed up many times. This chain connects TRBV11-2 to TRBJ2-1, with 13 bases lining up with TRBD2. The CDR3 loop spans 15 amino acids. Germline V lookup: CDR1 SGHAT, CDR2 FQNNGV. Germline trimming cut 5 bases from V and 10 bases from J; bases unmatched to any gene: 8. This CDR3 reads CASSPGLAGVGEQFF. CDR3 nucleotides: TGTGCCAGCAGCCCCGGACTAGCGGGGGTAGGGGAGCAGTTCTTC.

This chain uses TRBV18 with TRBJ2-7; 8 positions agree with TRBD2. The V gene end was trimmed by 2 bases and the J gene end by 3 bases; junction bases not matched to a gene: 6. Germline V gene sequence: CDR1 KGHSH, CDR2 LQKENI. The CDR3 contains 15 residues. Here the CDR3 reads CASSPGAGGSYEQYF. In DNA, the CDR3 is TGTGCCAGCTCACCAGGTGCGGGGGGCAGCTACGAGCAGTACTTC.

This clonotype was detected ten times or more. The chain couples TRBV3-1 to TRBJ1-2; D gene ambiguous. The CDR3 totals 14 residues. The V and J ends lost 1 base and 6 bases respectively, with 12 bases between them. Germline assignment: CDR1 LGHDT and CDR2 YNNKEL (reference sequence). CDR3 loop: CASSQGRGEDGYTF. The CDR3 nucleotides are TGTGCCAGCAGCCAAGGCAGAGGCGAAGATGGCTACACCTTC.

Many counts were recorded for this clonotype. The gene calls are TRBV29-1 and TRBJ1-2, with TRBD1 identical over 8 bases. Germline V gene data show CDR1 as SQVTM and CDR2 as ANQGSEA. V lost 7 bases and J lost 0; bases outside the gene matches: 4. The CDR3 consists of 13 residues. This CDR3 reads CSAGQGTNYGYTF. CDR3 DNA: TGCAGCGCTGGACAGGGTACTAACTATGGCTACACCTTC.

The chain recombines TRBV4-2 with TRBJ1-3, with D possibly TRBD1 on 5 matching bases. Germline V gives CDR1 LGHNA, CDR2 YNFKEQ. The CDR3 spans 18 residues. V lost 1 base, J lost 0 bases, and 16 bases lay in between. DNA for the CDR3: TGTGCCAGCAGCCAAGCCCGGGGACCTAATCACTCTGGAAACACCATATATTTT. Residues: CASSQARGPNHSGNTIYF.

This clonotype has just a few counts. The chain couples TRBV28 to TRBJ2-7, with a possible D match to TRBD1 (6 bases). The germline gives CDR1 MDHEN, CDR2 SYDVKM. The CDR3 is made up of 15 amino acids. The V and J ends lost 6 bases and 2 bases respectively, with 17 bases between them. CDR3 sequence: CASSSTKGDPYEQYV. The DNA of the CDR3 is TGTGCCAGCAGCTCGACAAAGGGGGATCCCTACGAGCAGTACGTC.

In this sample, this clonotype turned up many times. The V call is TRBV5-1, the J call TRBJ1-4; no clear D gene. Germline V gene data show CDR1 as SGHRS and CDR2 as YFSETQ. V was shortened by 0 bases and J by 0 bases, with 3 bases between the two germline ends. This CDR3 is built from 14 residues. CDR3: CASSLGTTNEKLFF. CDR3 sequence (DNA): TGCGCCAGCAGCTTGGGTACAACTAATGAAAAACTGTTTTTT.

The chain combines TRBV11-2 with TRBJ2-7; no definite D call. Trimming removed 6 bases from V and 3 bases from J, with 18 bases in between. The germline V gene has CDR1 SGHAT and CDR2 FQNNGV. The CDR3 has 15 amino acids. The DNA of the CDR3 is TGTGCCAGCAGTTCCCACCCCGAGAGCTACTACGAGCAGTACGTC. Residues: CASSSHPESYYEQYV.

Many counts were recorded for this clonotype. CDR3 amino acids: CASRRTGGTEAFF. CDR3 nucleotide sequence: TGTGCCAGCAGGAGGACAGGGGGCACTGAAGCTTTCTTT. This chain joins TRBV6-5 and TRBJ1-1; 10 bases are shared with TRBD1. The CDR3 loop spans 13 amino acids. Germline-derived CDR1 and CDR2 are MNHEY and SVGAGI. V trimming: 6 bases; J trimming: 4 bases; junction bases outside the gene matches: 2.

This clonotype was detected many times. The gene calls are TRBV15 and TRBJ2-1; no clear D gene. The CDR3 loop spans 11 amino acids. Germline lookup yields CDR1 LNHNV and CDR2 YYDKDF (reference sequence). Trimming shortened V by 5 bases and J by 4 bases, and 3 bases separated the two germline ends. CDR3 amino acids: CATSVYNEQFF. CDR3 DNA: TGTGCCACCAGCGTTTACAATGAGCAGTTCTTC.

This clonotype was counted between two and nine times. J is TRBJ1-2 and V is TRBV5-1; D gene ambiguous. The V gene lost 4 bases and the J gene lost 8 bases, with 15 bases spanning the gap. This CDR3 has 13 amino acids. Germline V gives CDR1 SGHRS, CDR2 YFSETQ. Written as DNA, the CDR3 is TGCGCCAGCAGCCCGTACTCCTTTGAAGGCTACACCTTC. It yields the protein CASSPYSFEGYTF.

This clonotype has a count of ten or more. The gene calls are TRBV9 and TRBJ2-7; D gene unclear. This CDR3 comprises 15 residues. Germline V CDR1 and CDR2: SGDLS, YYNGEE. With 4 bases removed from V and 0 bases from J, the gap between germline ends came to 14 bases. The CDR3 nucleotides read TGTGCCAGCAGCCCCGTCGTAACCTTCTCCTACGAGCAGTACTTC. This sequence encodes CASSPVVTFSYEQYF.

This clonotype was observed at least ten times. The chain is built from TRBV12-3 or TRBV12-4 and TRBJ1-1; the D is unclear. The CDR3 totals 11 residues. The V gene lost 8 bases and the J gene lost 7 bases, with 11 bases spanning the gap. The CDR3 nucleotides are TGTGCCAGCTCCCTGAGGAGTGAAGCTTTCTTT. The encoded protein is CASSLRSEAFF.

This clonotype appeared many times. The chain combines TRBV28 with TRBJ2-7; D might be TRBD1 or TRBD2, each matching 5 bases. The germline V gene encodes CDR1 MDHEN and CDR2 SYDVKM. The CDR3 length is 14 residues. The V end lost 3 bases, the J end lost 7 bases, and 16 bases lay between the germline ends. The CDR3 is CASSFKRGDGEQYV. CDR3 DNA: TGTGCCAGCAGTTTTAAAAGGGGAGATGGGGAGCAGTACGTC.

This clonotype occurred a few times. The chain is built from TRBV5-1 and TRBJ1-2, with D perhaps TRBD1 (5 bases). The germline V gene has CDR1 SGHRS and CDR2 YFSETQ. CDR3 length: 14 residues. V was cut by 2 bases and J by 8 bases, with 16 bases left in between. The CDR3, as DNA: TGCGCCAGCAGCTTCGGGACGAGGGCTTTCGGCTACACCTTC. Its translation is CASSFGTRAFGYTF.

In this sample, this clonotype turned up many times. The chain uses TRBV2 and TRBJ1-5; D may be TRBD1 (5 bases). The CDR3 loop spans 15 amino acids. The germline CDR1 and CDR2 sequences are SNHLY and FYNNEI. The ends were cut back, 7 bases at V and 2 bases at J, with 15 bases in the middle. In DNA form, the CDR3 reads TGTGCCAGCAAGGAGGCAGGGAGTGGCAATCAGCCCCAGCATTTT. Protein product: CASKEAGSGNQPQHF.

This clonotype was detected a few times. The chain couples TRBV7-8 to TRBJ1-2, with D unclear. Deletions cut 3 bases from V and 6 bases from J, with 20 bases between. This CDR3 spans 16 amino acids. CDR1 and CDR2 (germline): SGHVS, FQNEAQ. The chain's CDR3 is CASSFQSGVTGNGYTF. CDR3 bases: TGTGCCAGCAGCTTTCAATCCGGCGTGACGGGGAATGGCTACACCTTC.

This clonotype was counted at least ten times. The rearrangement joins TRBV28 to TRBJ1-3; D is ambiguous. Trimming pared 3 bases from V and 3 bases from J, leaving 21 bases between. Germline CDR1 is MDHEN and CDR2 is SYDVKM. The CDR3 extends over 18 amino acids. DNA for the CDR3: TGTGCCAGCAGTTTTAACAGTCCTGCCCGTACCTTTGGAAACACCATATATTTT. This gives the protein CASSFNSPARTFGNTIYF.

This clonotype was found many times. The V and J genes are TRBV2 and TRBJ1-1; TRBD1 is a possible D gene (5 bases). The CDR3 sequence is 14 residues long. Trimming pared 2 bases from V and 5 bases from J, leaving 12 bases between. The germline V gene encodes CDR1 SNHLY and CDR2 FYNNEI. CDR3 loop: CASSEQTRTTEAFF. CDR3 in DNA: TGTGCCAGCAGTGAACAAACTCGGACAACTGAAGCTTTCTTT.

This clonotype was recorded a few times. The chain uses TRBV3-1 and TRBJ2-1, with TRBD1 matching over 11 bases. Germline loops: CDR1 LGHDT, CDR2 YNNKEL (reference sequence). Trimming at V came to 6 bases and at J to 9 bases, leaving 7 bases not matched to a gene. The CDR3 contains 14 residues. The CDR3 DNA sequence: TGTGCCAGCAGTCAACCGGGACAGGGGGGTGAGCAGTTCTTC. Its translation: CASSQPGQGGEQFF.

V and J are TRBV2 and TRBJ1-5; no clear D. The V gene's germline CDR1 is SNHLY and CDR2 FYNNEI. This CDR3 spans 17 amino acids. The V end was cut by 9 bases, the J end by 2 bases, with 23 bases between. This CDR3 is CASQFSPGPFRNQPQHF. The CDR3 DNA reads as TGTGCCAGTCAATTTTCGCCGGGCCCTTTTCGCAATCAGCCCCAGCATTTT.

V usage is TRBV7-9 and J usage is TRBJ1-2; tentative D call: TRBD1 (5 bases). The V end lost 2 bases, the J end lost 8 bases, and 15 bases lay between the germline ends. Germline V gene lookup returns CDR1 SEHNR and CDR2 FQNEAQ (reference sequence). This CDR3 region has 14 residues. This chain's CDR3 is CASSLSGFREGYTF. The CDR3 nucleotides read TGTGCCAGCAGCTTAAGCGGGTTCAGGGAAGGCTACACCTTC.